This T cell receptor (beta chain) emerged from a study of CD8 T cells in Susac syndrome. Turning to the study itself: Patients with Susac syndrome were therapy-naive, on corticosteroids, or on intravenous immunoglobulin alone at blood draw. Study observations and caveats: CD4+ T cell repertoires in Susac syndrome lacked clonal expansion.

The CDR3 covers 13 residues. Germline CDR1 and CDR2: SGHRS and YFSETQ. V was trimmed by 0 bases and J by 6 bases, leaving 7 bases between them. Notes on this clonotype: The antigen remains unidentified.

It was with random hexamers that about 0.45 to 1 ug RNA was reverse transcribed. The method of amplification for TCR beta CDR3 was immunoSEQ multiplex PCR, covering 54 Vbeta and 13 Jbeta. MiXCR, run by TCRdb on the immunoSEQ multiplex PCR reads, gives a single entry per CDR3 protein. There are over 130,000 distinct CDR3 sequences in the sample; around 95% occur only once, and roughly 0.14% lies in the top ten. The chain links TRBV5-1 to TRBJ2-1; D remains unclear. Sequencing was done on a sample of CD4+ T cells from PBMCs. The clonotype originates from a human donor with Susac syndrome. The CDR3 is CASSLGSTNEQFF. In DNA, the CDR3 is TGCGCCAGCAGCTTGGGGTCAACCAATGAGCAGTTCTTC.